This paragraph covers one TCR beta chain sequence. The data were taken from a study of blood T cell repertoires in COVID-19. The CDR3 consists of 16 residues. Measured with immunoSEQ multiplex PCR; TCRdb has only the in-frame clones, and not every one. The repertoire holds approximately 160,000 clones, with 70% to 85% as singletons. This clonotype was obtained from a man aged 55-75 years who had recovered from COVID-19. Source material: peripheral blood. V gene TRBV21-1 combines with J gene TRBJ1-6. TRBV21-1 is a listed pseudogene. For the CDR3, the DNA is TGTGCCAGCAGCAAAGAGGAGGAGGGGCAGAATTCACCCCTCCACTTT. Its translation is CASSKEEEGQNSPLHF.